The clone carrying this TCR beta chain showed up just a few times. Antigen: not known. Profiled with immunoSEQ multiplex PCR; TCRdb holds only in-frame clones, not every one. The sample consists of some 100,000 clones, about 90% of them appearing once. This sample is drawn from a study of PD-L1 blockade in urothelial cancer. Study summary: Men with urothelial cancer arising in the bladder made up about 90% of the roughly 30 patients.

Findings and limits, study-wide: Pretreatment TCR clonality in blood, when below the median, was predictive of better survival.

Sequences were derived from PBMCs, sampled around atezolizumab (anti-PD-L1) treatment. The TCR comes from a woman older than 75 with urothelial cancer.

CDR3 bases: TGTGCCAGTAGTAGACAGGGGGCGGGTGGGGCCAACGTCCTGACTTTC. Its protein product is CASSRQGAGGANVLTF. J is TRBJ2-6 and V is TRBV19, with TRBD1 matching 10 bases. Germline CDR1 reads LNHDA; CDR2 reads SQIVND (reference sequence). The CDR3 length is 16 residues. V dropped 4 bases and J dropped 3; count of bases not matched to a gene: 3.